The 24 T cell receptor beta chains presented below share a single source sample, sequenced in a study of regulatory T cells in long-lasting Graves disease. Construction of the TCR beta libraries employed iRepertoire HTBI primers in conjunction with Arm-PCR of CDR3 regions. TCRdb re-derived calls from the multiplex PCR reads in MiXCR, one entry per CDR3 protein. This table has roughly 500,000 distinct CDR3 sequences, around 21% appearing once. Noted time point: persistent/refractory GD, antithyroid drugs over 5 years with positive TRAb. From RNA extracted from PBMCs, the TCR library was made. Here the sequenced sample was peripheral blood mononuclear cells (PBMCs), taken when the disease was refractory, from a patient treated with antithyroid drugs. Receptor source: a female donor with Graves disease.

This chain uses TRBV7-9 with TRBJ2-5; D is uncertain. CDR3 length: 16 amino acids. V was trimmed by 4 bases and J by 5 bases, leaving 20 bases between them. CDR1 SEHNR and CDR2 FQNEAQ come from the germline V gene (reference sequence). CDR3 protein: CASSSLRSPRVETQYF. The CDR3, as DNA: TGTGCCAGCAGCTCCCTTAGGAGCCCCCGAGTGGAGACCCAGTACTTC. The whole variable domain, remainder taken from reference TRBV7-9 and TRBJ2-5, is DTGVSQNPRHKITKRGQNVTFRCDPISEHNRLYWYRQTLGQGPEFLTYFQNEAQLEKSRLLSDRFSAERPKGSFSTLEIQRTEQGDSAMYLCASSSLRSPRVETQYFGPGTRLLVL.

The CDR3 loop is CASSLGVVGTSEQYF. CDR3 nucleotide sequence: TGTGCCAGCAGCCTCGGGGTAGTCGGGACTTCCGAGCAGTACTTC. This rearrangement joins TRBV3-1 to TRBJ2-7, with a possible D match to TRBD2 (6 bases). CDR3 size: 15 residues. V lost 4 bases and J lost 6, with 19 bases in between. In germline, CDR1 is LGHDT, CDR2 YNNKEL (reference sequence).

This clonotype has just a few counts. The chain couples TRBV24-1 to TRBJ2-2; 10 positions match TRBD2. CDR1 is KGHDR, CDR2 SFDVKD, per germline. The CDR3 length is 17 residues. The J segment lost 3 bases and the V segment lost 3 bases, leaving 6 bases of the junction unmatched. The CDR3 reads CATSDTLAGEHTGELFF. CDR3 coding DNA: TGTGCCACCAGTGATACCCTAGCGGGAGAGCACACCGGGGAGCTGTTTTTT.

This clonotype was seen ten or more times. The J gene is TRBJ1-5, the V gene TRBV28; D possibly corresponds to TRBD1 (5 bases). The CDR3 is made up of 16 amino acids. Trimming took 6 bases from V and 6 from J, leaving 21 bases between them. CDR1 and CDR2 (germline): MDHEN, SYDVKM. The CDR3 here is CASRRGWHGGTQPQHF. The CDR3, as DNA: TGTGCCAGCAGGCGGGGCTGGCACGGGGGGACTCAGCCCCAGCATTTT.

This clonotype came up a few times. The chain couples TRBV6-5 to TRBJ1-1, with D unresolved. Trimming stripped 4 bases from V and 10 bases from J, with 10 bases between. Germline CDR1 is MNHEY and CDR2 is SVGAGI. The CDR3 length is 11 residues. The CDR3 protein is CASSSDFGAFF. CDR3 in DNA: TGTGCCAGCAGTTCCGACTTTGGAGCTTTCTTT.

For this clonotype: This is likely a read error, given that the CDR3 carries no conserved phenylalanine or tryptophan at its end. The gene calls are TRBV10-3 and TRBJ2-7; D gene ambiguous. CDR1 is ENHRY, CDR2 SYGVKD, per germline. Trimming shortened V by 5 bases and J by 3 bases, and 5 bases separated the two germline ends. The CDR3 totals 11 residues. The CDR3 loop reads CAISTHYEQYL. The CDR3 DNA sequence: TGTGCCATCAGTACCCACTACGAGCAGTACCTC.

In this sample, this clonotype turned up many times. The J gene is TRBJ2-7, the V gene TRBV6-2 or TRBV6-3, with 10 positions matching TRBD2. Germline V gives CDR1 MNHEY, CDR2 SVGEGT. The junction had 14 bases not matched to a gene; V was cut back by 5 bases and J by 4 bases. The CDR3 length is 17 residues. CDR3 sequence: CASSPTRASGSLYEQYF. DNA for the CDR3: TGTGCCAGCAGTCCTACAAGAGCTAGCGGGAGTTTGTACGAGCAGTACTTC.

The rearrangement links TRBV3-1 to TRBJ2-5; TRBD2 matches 7 bases. V dropped 4 bases and J dropped 5; count of bases not matched to a gene: 7. The CDR3 contains 14 residues. CDR1 is LGHDT and CDR2 is YNNKEL in the germline V gene (reference sequence). The CDR3 loop reads CASSPPPGRETQYF. CDR3 coding DNA: TGTGCCAGCAGCCCCCCGCCCGGGAGGGAGACCCAGTACTTC.

This clonotype was recorded at least ten times. The chain combines TRBV28 with TRBJ2-7, with 7 bases fitting TRBD2. J gave up 5 bases and V 9 bases, and 7 bases lay outside the gene matches. The CDR3 extends over 12 amino acids. Germline-derived CDR1 and CDR2 are MDHEN and SYDVKM. The DNA of the CDR3 is TGTGCCAGTCGGGAGGAAGTTGACGAGCAGTACTTC. Amino acid sequence: CASREEVDEQYF. The entire variable domain, with the rest obtained from reference TRBV28 and TRBJ2-7, is as follows: DVKVTQSSRYLVKRTGEKVFLECVQDMDHENMFWYRQDPGLGLRLIYFSYDVKMKEKGDIPEGYSVSREKKERFSLILESASTNQTSMYLCASREEVDEQYFGPGTRLTVT.

This clonotype was counted only a few times. One end of the junction varies from germline; a read error may be responsible. This chain links TRBV5-1 with TRBJ1-2; D ambiguous. The CDR3 covers 11 residues. Germline V gene data show CDR1 as SGHRS and CDR2 as YFSETQ. The CDR3 bases are TGTGCCAGCAGCGCCGCAAATCGCTACACCTTC. It codes for CASSAANRYTF.

The rearrangement uses TRBV4-1 and TRBJ1-3, with 7 bases identical to TRBD1. This CDR3 comprises 16 residues. Germline CDR1 and CDR2: MGHRA and YSYEKL. After removal of 4 bases from V and 2 bases from J, the junction contained 8 bases not matched to a gene. CDR3 DNA sequence: TGCGCCAGCAGCCGAGTTCTAGGACAGGCTGGAAACACCATATATTTT. Its protein product is CASSRVLGQAGNTIYF.

This clonotype was counted only a few times. The chain recombines TRBV5-1 with TRBJ1-1, with D possibly being TRBD1 (5 bases). The V gene lost 0 bases and the J gene lost 6 bases, with 9 bases spanning the gap. This CDR3 region has 13 residues. Looked up from germline, CDR1 is SGHRS and CDR2 is YFSETQ. This CDR3 reads CASSLGSGPEAFF. The CDR3 DNA sequence: TGCGCCAGCAGCTTGGGGTCAGGGCCTGAAGCTTTCTTT.

A remark on this clonotype: This may be a read error: a much more frequent sequence differs by one nucleotide. The chain recombines TRBV7-6 with TRBJ2-7; TRBD1 aligns across 9 bases. V trimming: 2 bases; J trimming: 3 bases; junction bases outside the gene matches: 5. The CDR3 sequence is 15 residues long. Germline V gene data show CDR1 as SGHVS and CDR2 as FNYEAQ. This CDR3 is CASSLSTGGIYEQYF. The DNA for the CDR3 is TGTGCCAGCAGCTTATCGACAGGGGGAATCTACGAGCAGTACTTC.

This chain uses TRBV6-5 with TRBJ2-7; tentatively, D is TRBD1 or TRBD2 (5 bases each). V lost 0 bases, J lost 2 bases, and 14 bases lay in between. Germline CDR1 is MNHEY and CDR2 is SVGAGI. The CDR3 contains 16 residues. The CDR3 reads CASSYSIAWGTYEQYF. Here the CDR3 DNA reads TGTGCCAGCAGTTACTCGATAGCCTGGGGGACCTACGAGCAGTACTTC.

In its sample, this clonotype was seen a few times. The J gene is TRBJ1-6, the V gene TRBV9; 10 nucleotides line up with TRBD1. CDR1 and CDR2 (germline): SGDLS, YYNGEE. This CDR3 contains 15 residues. V lost 4 bases and J lost 7; bases outside the gene matches: 5. CDR3 amino acids: CASSPTGGENSPLHF. CDR3 bases: TGTGCCAGCAGCCCGACAGGGGGCGAGAATTCACCCCTCCACTTT.

This clonotype was seen many times. The chain is built from TRBV20-1 and TRBJ2-2, with D unresolved. Germline V gene sequence: CDR1 DFQATT, CDR2 SNEGSKA (reference sequence). CDR3 size: 14 residues. Trimming pared 8 bases from V and 5 bases from J, leaving 18 bases between. The CDR3 here is CSPFKGTYTGELFF. CDR3 sequence (DNA): TGCAGTCCCTTTAAAGGCACTTATACCGGGGAGCTGTTTTTT.

This clonotype has a count of ten or more. The chain combines TRBV3-1 with TRBJ1-1, with D unresolved. The CDR3 sequence is 12 residues long. V lost 6 bases and J 1 base, leaving 6 bases between the germline ends. Germline V lookup: CDR1 LGHDT, CDR2 YNNKEL (reference sequence). This CDR3 is CASSPSNTEAFF. CDR3 nucleotide sequence: TGTGCCAGCAGTCCCTCGAACACTGAAGCTTTCTTT.

The rearrangement joins TRBV5-1 to TRBJ2-4, with a possible D match to TRBD2 (6 bases). V lost 1 base and J 5 bases, leaving 13 bases between the germline ends. The CDR3 has 15 residues. Germline values: CDR1 SGHRS, CDR2 YFSETQ. CDR3 loop: CASSLSGSPQNIQYF. CDR3 in DNA: TGCGCCAGCAGCTTGAGCGGGTCCCCCCAAAACATTCAGTACTTC.

This clonotype was observed a few times. This chain uses TRBV20-1 with TRBJ1-1, with D maybe TRBD1 (6 bases). The CDR3 has 14 residues. Germline values: CDR1 DFQATT, CDR2 SNEGSKA (reference sequence). Trimming took off 6 bases at V and 4 bases at J, with 18 bases between the two ends. CDR3 sequence reads: CSASPTGWVTEAFF. Here the CDR3 DNA reads TGCAGTGCCTCACCCACAGGGTGGGTCACTGAAGCTTTCTTT.

The DNA for the CDR3 is TGTGCCAGCACGGGCGGGAGTTCCTACAATGAGCAGTTCTTC. Protein product: CASTGGSSYNEQFF. The rearrangement links TRBV6-1 to TRBJ2-1; 7 nucleotides match TRBD2. The CDR3 is 14 amino acids. The V gene end was trimmed by 7 bases and the J gene end by 1 base; junction bases not matched to a gene: 4. Germline V gene sequence: CDR1 MNHNS, CDR2 SASEGT.

This clonotype was counted many times. CDR3 in amino acids: CASSPTGVQYF. CDR3 bases: TGTGCCAGCAGTCCAACAGGGGTGCAGTACTTC. This chain uses TRBV28 with TRBJ2-7; 7 bases map to TRBD1. Germline CDR1 and CDR2: MDHEN and SYDVKM. This CDR3 contains 11 residues. V lost 5 bases, J lost 9 bases, and 4 bases stayed unmatched.

This clonotype was observed many times. V gene TRBV28 combines with J gene TRBJ2-7; 13 bases fit TRBD2. The ends lost 6 bases at V and 7 bases at J; junction bases unmatched: 9. CDR1 is MDHEN and CDR2 is SYDVKM in the germline V gene. The CDR3 contains 15 residues. The CDR3, as DNA: TGTGCCAGCAGATACGAAGGACTAGCGGGAGATGAGCAGTACTTC. Its protein product is CASRYEGLAGDEQYF. Together with reference TRBV28 and TRBJ2-7, the CDR3 gives the full variable domain: DVKVTQSSRYLVKRTGEKVFLECVQDMDHENMFWYRQDPGLGLRLIYFSYDVKMKEKGDIPEGYSVSREKKERFSLILESASTNQTSMYLCASRYEGLAGDEQYFGPGTRLTVT.

Many counts were recorded for this clonotype. This chain connects TRBV2 to TRBJ1-2; weak D call: TRBD1 (5 bases). The CDR3 extends over 15 amino acids. V was pared by 1 base and J by 3 bases, with 12 bases between. The germline V gene encodes CDR1 SNHLY and CDR2 FYNNEI. The CDR3: CASSEGGGGYYGYTF. CDR3 nucleotides: TGTGCCAGCAGTGAAGGGGGGGGGGGATACTATGGCTACACCTTC.

This clonotype was detected ten times or more. V and J are TRBV5-5 and TRBJ2-2; the D gene is possibly TRBD2 (6 bases). Germline V gene sequence: CDR1 SGHKS, CDR2 YYEKEE (reference sequence). V was pared by 4 bases and J by 2 bases, with 12 bases between. CDR3 size: 15 residues. The CDR3 region is CASSGTGTNTGELFF. The CDR3 coding sequence is TGTGCCAGCAGCGGGACCGGGACTAACACCGGGGAGCTGTTTTTT.